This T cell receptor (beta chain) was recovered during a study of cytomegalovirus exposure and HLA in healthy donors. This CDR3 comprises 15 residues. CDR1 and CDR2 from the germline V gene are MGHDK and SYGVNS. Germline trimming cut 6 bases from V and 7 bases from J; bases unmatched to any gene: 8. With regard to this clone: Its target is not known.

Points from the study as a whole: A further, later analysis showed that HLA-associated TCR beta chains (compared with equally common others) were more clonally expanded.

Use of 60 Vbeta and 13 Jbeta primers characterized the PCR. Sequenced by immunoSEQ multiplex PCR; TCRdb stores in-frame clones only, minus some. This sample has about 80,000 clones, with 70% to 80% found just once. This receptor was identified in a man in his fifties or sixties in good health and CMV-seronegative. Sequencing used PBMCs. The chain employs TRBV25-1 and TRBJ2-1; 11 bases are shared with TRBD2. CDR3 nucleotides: TGTGCCAGCAGCCCTAGCGGGGGGCACCGGAATGAGCAGTTCTTC. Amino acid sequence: CASSPSGGHRNEQFF.